This TCR beta chain was recorded in a study of CD4 T cell repertoires in COVID-19. Trimming took 4 bases from V and 6 from J; bases not matched to a gene: 7. The length of the CDR3 is 15 residues. The germline V gene has CDR1 SGHTA and CDR2 FQGNSA. Profiling relied on immunoSEQ multiplex PCR, and the TCRdb table lists in-frame clones only, not all of them. The sample contains about 75,000 clones, 83% of which appear only once. This receptor was obtained from a human donor who had COVID-19. This specimen consisted of CD4+ T cells from peripheral blood, obtained after recovery from COVID-19. This chain joins TRBV7-2 and TRBJ1-4, with 8 nucleotides matching TRBD1. Here the CDR3 reads CASSSLSTGDEKLFF. The CDR3, as DNA: TGTGCCAGCAGCTCCCTATCGACAGGGGATGAAAAACTGTTTTTT.